This is a list of T cell receptor beta chains from one sample in a study of molecular identifiers for immune sequencing clone quantification. Each CDR3 protein is one row after TCRdb ran MiXCR on the PCR reads. The sample yields approximately 500,000 distinct CDR3 sequences, roughly a fifth seen once. Sequences were obtained from naive CD8+ T cells from blood, with Jurkat cell RNA spiked in. The receptors come from a human donor in good health. Some libraries in this study had Jurkat cell RNA spiked in. CDR3s leave out the opening cysteine and the closing phenylalanine or tryptophan. Each record gives: V gene, CDR3 protein.

V: TRBV5-4; CDR3: ASSGKRGTEPDTQY
V: TRBV4-3; CDR3: ASSQPAWTGNNQPQH
V: TRBV5-1; CDR3: ASSSLTDSYNEQF
V: TRBV27; CDR3: ASSLRAGGGDTQY
V: TRBV20-1; CDR3: SARDEQGALYNSPLH
V: TRBV28; CDR3: ASSTRQRAFYIQY
V: TRBV27; CDR3: ASSLRVDTEAF
V: TRBV7-9; CDR3: ASSLTGTGRIANEKLF
V: TRBV7-9; CDR3: ASSSPGGSGRAESSTDTQY
V: TRBV4-3; CDR3: ASSQGLARYNEQF
V: TRBV7-8; CDR3: ASSLEWDYSYNEQF
V: TRBV29-1; CDR3: STYRGRYEQF
V: TRBV12-3/TRBV12-4; CDR3: ASSLVAGGQGAGEEGTQY
V: TRBV10-3; CDR3: ATLGGSLEAF
V: TRBV30; CDR3: ASAGQGGYNEQF
V: TRBV30; CDR3: AWNPGQGINIQY
V: TRBV29-1; CDR3: SVEREGRGLAGRNEQF
V: TRBV9; CDR3: ASSVAWGRVTGELF
V: TRBV7-7; CDR3: ASSTSFGTEAF
V: TRBV19; CDR3: ASSISPRSRDYEQY
V: TRBV7-9; CDR3: ASSSPGHTSADPGNTIY
V: TRBV5-6; CDR3: ASSLLASGSKETQY
V: TRBV19; CDR3: ASLERNTGELF
V: TRBV20-1; CDR3: SARDLSHYAYEQY
V: TRBV6-1; CDR3: ASSEAGGGATDTQY
V: TRBV7-9; CDR3: ASRPGGTGLDPYEQY
V: TRBV6-2/TRBV6-3; CDR3: ASRPMGQGHYEQY
V: TRBV12-3/TRBV12-4; CDR3: ASSFSPGRSNEKLF
V: TRBV6-5; CDR3: ASSYAQGAFTEAF
V: TRBV27; CDR3: ASSPSTPHTEAF
V: TRBV7-9; CDR3: ASNLLDRAGNTIY
V: TRBV11-3; CDR3: ASSFKGNSYEQY
V: TRBV6-2/TRBV6-3; CDR3: ASSYQAGPYNEQF
V: TRBV19; CDR3: ASLSLLGPGELF
V: TRBV5-1; CDR3: ASSLEVEGAAYNEQF
V: TRBV5-6; CDR3: ASSGGGEASYEQY
V: TRBV5-1; CDR3: ASSLAELAGLYQETQY
V: TRBV28; CDR3: ASSPDRRPYSEQY
V: TRBV5-1; CDR3: ASSLGLAKTIQY
V: TRBV4-3; CDR3: ASSQDKGGFAYNEQF
V: TRBV12-3/TRBV12-4; CDR3: ASNPGSPTGEQY
V: TRBV19; CDR3: ASTLGPGDTEAF
V: TRBV7-2; CDR3: ASSPGFGRNEQF
V: TRBV28; CDR3: ASSQTWDQETQY
V: TRBV9; CDR3: ASSVEKGWGTQY
V: TRBV4-1; CDR3: ASSQDPFQGTEAF
V: TRBV24-1; CDR3: ATSDLGGGIGELF
V: TRBV7-9; CDR3: ASSSSGTGAF
V: TRBV7-9; CDR3: ASSLFTDTQY
V: TRBV25-1; CDR3: ASSEATGVEQF